This T cell receptor (beta chain) was recovered during a study of T cells in Graves' hyperthyroidism and ophthalmopathy. In its sample, this clonotype was seen many times. CDR3 length: 14 amino acids. Trimming at V came to 6 bases and at J to 4 bases, leaving 8 bases not matched to a gene. The CDR3 regions of TCR beta were amplified from RNA transcripts. TCR CDR3 underwent first-round RT-PCR with the HTBI primer set. Using its own MiXCR run on the multiplex PCR reads, TCRdb lists one record per CDR3 protein. The sample lists hundreds of thousands of distinct CDR3 sequences, 35% seen once, with more than 25% in the top ten.

The material sequenced was blood. The source of this sequence is a woman aged 40 to 50 with Graves' hyperthyroidism. The rearrangement joins TRBV12-3 or TRBV12-4 to TRBJ1-1; 7 bases fit TRBD1. CDR3 nucleotides: TGTGCCAGCAGACTTGGACAGGTAATCACTGAAGCTTTCTTT. Translation gives CASRLGQVITEAFF.